The next 23 T cell receptor beta chains were all read from a single sample in a study of CD8+CD57+ T cells in acquired aplastic anemia (dated by TCRdb to 2017 to 2018). TCRdb lists the instrument as Illumina HiSeq 2000. Genomic DNA was used as template for profiling of TCR beta VDJ combinations and CDR3 sequences. TCRdb itself trimmed the public reads at Q25 with fastp, ran MiXCR and retained productive beta chains. Duplicate CDR3 protein sequences are folded into a single record with the most common DNA and genes. In all, the sample holds 98,000 or so distinct CDR3 sequences, and roughly 50% of those were seen once. Around a third of the sample rests with the top ten. Input material: sorted CD4+, CD8+, or CD8+CD57+ T cells (not recorded which) from PBMCs. These receptor sequences come from a human donor in good health, serving as a control.

V is TRBV2 and J is TRBJ2-7; no clear D gene. Trimming removed 4 bases at V and 2 bases at J, with 3 bases between. This CDR3 spans 11 amino acids. The germline V gene encodes CDR1 SNHLY and CDR2 FYNNEI. Here the CDR3 reads CASSGAYEQYF. For the CDR3, the DNA is TGTGCCAGCAGTGGGGCCTACGAGCAGTACTTC.

The chain combines TRBV10-1 with TRBJ1-2; 9 nucleotides align to TRBD1. This CDR3 has 13 residues. With 8 bases clipped from V and 6 bases from J, the junction kept 7 bases outside the gene matches. CDR1 is WNHNN, CDR2 SYGVQD, per germline (reference sequence). As DNA, the CDR3 is TGCGCCAGCCGCCGGGACAGGGTAAATGGCTACACCTTC. Translated: CASRRDRVNGYTF.

The V and J genes are TRBV7-2 and TRBJ1-6; TRBD1 aligns across 7 bases. Trimming took 5 bases from V and 6 from J; bases not matched to a gene: 4. Germline loops: CDR1 SGHTA, CDR2 FQGNSA. The CDR3 spans 14 residues. In DNA, the CDR3 is TGTGCCAGCAGCCCGGGACAGTCTAATTCACCCCTCCACTTT. Translating it yields CASSPGQSNSPLHF.

This clonotype appeared once. The junction departs from the called germline gene at one end, perhaps through a read error. The V call is TRBV9, the J call TRBJ1-2; 10 bases align to TRBD1. The germline CDR1 and CDR2 sequences are SGDLS and YYNGEE. The CDR3 spans 16 residues. CDR3 bases: TGTGCCGGCAGCCCGAGGACAGGGGGAGGGAAATATGGCTACACCTTC. Encoded protein: CAGSPRTGGGKYGYTF.

With regard to this clonotype: A much larger clone sits a single nucleotide away, making a read error possible. This chain connects TRBV20-1 to TRBJ2-4; D perhaps matches TRBD2 (5 bases). The CDR3 spans 13 residues. Per germline, CDR1 DFQATT and CDR2 SNEGSKA (reference sequence). The CDR3 nucleotides read TGCGGTGCTAGAGGAGGTCTGGGTTGGATTCAGTACTTC. This sequence encodes CGARGGLGWIQYF.

A note on this clonotype: The conserved phenylalanine or tryptophan normally closing the CDR3 is absent here, so this likely arose from a read error. The V call is TRBV10-3, the J call TRBJ1-1, with no clear D. CDR1 and CDR2 from the germline V gene are ENHRY and SYGVKD. V was shortened by 0 bases and J by 4 bases, with 9 bases between the two germline ends. This CDR3 has 14 amino acids. The chain's CDR3 is CAISESGLITEAFL. For the CDR3, the DNA is TGTGCCATCAGTGAGTCGGGCCTGATCACTGAAGCTTTCCTT.

This chain uses TRBV2 with TRBJ2-7; the D is unclear. The CDR3 runs to 12 residues. Germline V CDR1 and CDR2: SNHLY, FYNNEI. The germline V and J ends were trimmed by 8 bases and 7 bases, with 15 bases remaining between them. The CDR3 region is CASGVDLGEQYV. CDR3 nucleotides: TGTGCCAGCGGGGTAGACCTGGGGGAGCAGTACGTC.

The rearrangement uses TRBV6-1 and TRBJ2-5; 12 positions agree with TRBD1. The CDR3 is made up of 17 amino acids. Germline trimming cut 6 bases from V and 5 bases from J; bases unmatched to any gene: 13. Germline values: CDR1 MNHNS, CDR2 SASEGT. The DNA for the CDR3 is TGTGCCAGCAGCCTACAAACCGGGACAGGGGGCTTGGAGACCCAGTACTTC. Amino acid sequence: CASSLQTGTGGLETQYF.

As for this clonotype: This may stem from a read error, because a much larger clone lies one nucleotide away. V usage is TRBV24-1 and J usage is TRBJ2-3; D unclear. CDR3 size: 12 residues. Trimming cost V 5 bases and J 5 bases, with 7 bases left between them. Germline V gives CDR1 KGHDR, CDR2 SFDVKD. The CDR3 DNA reads TGTGCCACCAGTGCCGGTTTAGATACGCAGTATTTT. Translated: CATSAGLDTQYF.

At least ten counts were recorded for this clonotype. This chain links TRBV27 with TRBJ2-7; D is perhaps TRBD2 (6 bases). V was shortened by 1 base and J by 4 bases, with 17 bases between the two germline ends. This CDR3 spans 16 amino acids. Germline loops: CDR1 MNHEY, CDR2 SMNVEV (reference sequence). The CDR3 sequence is CASSLYWSGRPYEQYF. The CDR3 DNA reads TGTGCCAGCAGTTTATATTGGTCGGGGAGGCCGTACGAGCAGTACTTC.

At least ten counts were recorded for this clonotype. The chain joins TRBV6-1 to TRBJ2-7; no reliable D call. In germline, CDR1 is MNHNS, CDR2 SASEGT. The CDR3 runs 17 residues. Between the trimmed V and J ends, which lost 1 base and 3 bases, there was a span of 19 bases. This CDR3 is CASSEGAGTITYYEQYF. CDR3 coding DNA: TGTGCCAGCAGTGAAGGGGCAGGAACCATCACTTACTACGAGCAGTACTTC.

This clonotype was seen ten or more times. The genes are TRBV14 and TRBJ1-4; D gene unclear. CDR3 size: 16 residues. The V gene lost 1 base and the J gene lost 0 bases, with 9 bases spanning the gap. Per germline, CDR1 SGHDN and CDR2 FVKESK. In DNA, the CDR3 is TGTGCCAGCAGCCAAGGGTGGCAAACAACTAATGAAAAACTGTTTTTT. Translation gives CASSQGWQTTNEKLFF.

The J gene is TRBJ1-6, the V gene TRBV5-6, with 9 bases lining up with TRBD1. Germline CDR1 is SGHDT and CDR2 is YYEEEE. The CDR3 has 15 residues. V shed 1 base, J shed 10 bases, and the junction held 6 bases outside the gene matches. Written as DNA, the CDR3 is TGTGCCAGCAGCTTGTTGGGGACAGGGCAGTCACCCCTCCACTTT. Protein: CASSLLGTGQSPLHF.

This clonotype came up many times. The chain has TRBV11-2 and TRBJ2-3; a weak D match, TRBD1 (6 bases). V lost 2 bases and J lost 4, with 13 bases in between. CDR3 size: 15 residues. Germline V gene sequence: CDR1 SGHAT, CDR2 FQNNGV. The CDR3 bases are TGTGCCAGCAGCTTAAATCACAGGGTGCCAGATACGCAGTATTTT. Protein: CASSLNHRVPDTQYF.

This chain joins TRBV19 and TRBJ1-2; D is possibly TRBD1 (6 bases). The length of the CDR3 is 15 residues. From germline, CDR1 is LNHDA and CDR2 SQIVND (reference sequence). V was clipped by 4 bases and J by 2 bases, with 14 bases between them. The CDR3 DNA reads as TGTGCCAGTAGTACCCACCTGGACAGAAACTATGGCTACACCTTC. Translated: CASSTHLDRNYGYTF.

This clonotype was seen ten or more times. The chain has TRBV7-2 and TRBJ1-5; D unresolved. Trimming stripped 3 bases from V and 5 bases from J, with 14 bases between. This CDR3 is built from 15 residues. Looked up from germline, CDR1 is SGHTA and CDR2 is FQGNSA. The DNA for the CDR3 is TGTGCCAGCAGCTTCGAAGGGAATAGATATCAGCCCCAGCATTTT. Translating gives CASSFEGNRYQPQHF. The full variable domain, in which reference TRBV7-2 and TRBJ1-5 provide the parts outside the CDR3, is GAGVSQSPSNKVTEKGKDVELRCDPISGHTALYWYRQSLGQGLEFLIYFQGNSAPDKSGLPSDRFSAERTGGSVSTLTIQRTQQEDSAVYLCASSFEGNRYQPQHFGDGTRLSIL.

This clonotype was seen only once. The V and J genes are TRBV2 and TRBJ1-6; a weak D match, TRBD1 (5 bases). CDR3 size: 17 residues. V lost 7 bases to trimming and J lost 6 bases, with 22 bases between them. The germline CDR1 and CDR2 sequences are SNHLY and FYNNEI. The chain's CDR3 is CASTNGLAGGSNSPLHF. In DNA, the CDR3 is TGTGCCAGCACTAATGGACTAGCGGGGGGGTCTAATTCACCCCTCCACTTT. Using reference TRBV2 and TRBJ1-6 for the parts outside the CDR3, the full variable domain is EPEVTQTPSHQVTQMGQEVILRCVPISNHLYFYWYRQILGQKVEFLVSFYNNEISEKSEIFDDQFSVERPDGSNFTLKIRSTKLEDSAMYFCASTNGLAGGSNSPLHFGNGTRLTVT.

The rearrangement joins TRBV12-3 or TRBV12-4 to TRBJ1-1; 7 bases match TRBD1. Trimming removed 4 bases from V and 14 bases from J; junction bases left unmatched: 10. This CDR3 has 12 residues. The chain's CDR3 is CASSYLQGYDFF. As DNA, the CDR3 is TGTGCCAGCAGTTACTTACAGGGGTATGACTTCTTT.

This clonotype came up many times. The chain employs TRBV20-1 and TRBJ2-1; 10 bases are a match to TRBD2. With V trimmed by 6 bases and J by 3 bases, 8 bases remained unmatched. Germline loops: CDR1 DFQATT, CDR2 SNEGSKA (reference sequence). This CDR3 has 15 amino acids. In nucleotides, the CDR3 is TGCAGTGCAGGCTCCGGGACTAGCGTCTACAATGAGCAGTTCTTC. It translates to CSAGSGTSVYNEQFF.

The chain links TRBV27 to TRBJ1-6; 8 nucleotides agree with TRBD1. Germline V lookup: CDR1 MNHEY, CDR2 SMNVEV (reference sequence). The J segment lost 11 bases and the V segment lost 3 bases, leaving 6 bases of the junction unmatched. This CDR3 is 14 amino acids long. The CDR3 protein is CASSFRQGLTPLHF. The CDR3 DNA is TGTGCCAGCAGTTTCCGACAGGGGTTGACACCCCTCCACTTT.

The chain employs TRBV7-2 and TRBJ1-5; D not resolved. V was shortened by 4 bases and J by 3 bases, with 10 bases between the two germline ends. The CDR3 loop spans 14 amino acids. From germline, CDR1 is SGHTA and CDR2 FQGNSA. The CDR3 DNA reads as TGTGCCAGCAGCTCGCGGGGTTTCAATCAGCCCCAGCATTTT. Protein sequence: CASSSRGFNQPQHF.

The gene calls are TRBV7-2 and TRBJ1-1; D is undetermined. Trimming cost V 3 bases and J 5 bases, with 10 bases left between them. The V gene's germline CDR1 is SGHTA and CDR2 FQGNSA. This CDR3 comprises 13 residues. The CDR3 nucleotides are TGTGCCAGCAGCTTCGGGGAAGGGACTGAAGCTTTCTTT. It translates to CASSFGEGTEAFF.

The rearrangement joins TRBV29-1 to TRBJ1-3; D remains ambiguous. V lost 6 bases, J lost 0 bases, and 15 bases lay in between. The CDR3 extends over 15 amino acids. Germline V lookup: CDR1 SQVTM, CDR2 ANQGSEA. CDR3 region: CSVMRGISSGNTIYF. CDR3 bases: TGCAGCGTAATGCGAGGGATAAGCTCTGGAAACACCATATATTTT.